Below, 5 T cell receptor beta chains from the same sample are listed, as sequenced in a study of T cells of healthy individuals. TCRdb reprocessed the 5' RACE reads with MiXCR, giving one entry per CDR3 protein. The table records 60,000 to 75,000 distinct CDR3 sequences, 15% to 20% of them present only once. These receptors were obtained from a human donor in good health.

This clonotype was found many times. The rearrangement links TRBV5-6 to TRBJ2-1; a possible D gene is TRBD1 (6 bases). The germline V and J ends were trimmed by 5 bases and 3 bases, with 12 bases remaining between them. CDR1 and CDR2 from the germline V gene are SGHDT and YYEEEE. The length of the CDR3 is 14 residues. CDR3 residues: CASRSQGSYNEQFF. The CDR3 DNA reads as TGTGCCAGCAGATCACAGGGAAGCTACAATGAGCAGTTCTTC. The complete variable domain, with remaining parts taken from reference TRBV5-6 and TRBJ2-1, reads DAGVTQSPTHLIKTRGQQVTLRCSPKSGHDTVSWYQQALGQGPQFIFQYYEEEERQRGNFPDRFSGHQFPNYSSELNVNALLLGDSALYLCASRSQGSYNEQFFGPGTRLTVL.

There are many counts of this clonotype. This chain's CDR3 is CASSLGDRLNSPLHF. The DNA of the CDR3 is TGTGCCAGCAGTTTAGGGGACAGACTTAATTCACCCCTCCACTTT. The genes are TRBV12-3 or TRBV12-4 and TRBJ1-6, with 7 nucleotides matching TRBD1. V shed 1 base and J 6 bases; nucleotides not matched to a gene: 3. This CDR3 region has 15 residues.

In this sample, this clonotype turned up once. The chain joins TRBV6-5 to TRBJ2-2; 9 nucleotides align to TRBD1. Trimming took 0 bases from V and 2 from J; bases not matched to a gene: 1. The CDR3 is made up of 16 amino acids. Germline V lookup: CDR1 MNHEY, CDR2 SVGAGI. DNA for the CDR3: TGTGCCAGCAGTTACTCTACAGGGGGCAACACCGGGGAGCTGTTTTTT. Amino acids: CASSYSTGGNTGELFF.

This clonotype was observed many times. The chain joins TRBV15 to TRBJ1-6; no reliable D call. The CDR3 covers 15 residues. V was cut by 0 bases and J by 9 bases, with 12 bases left in between. The germline CDR1 and CDR2 sequences are LNHNV and YYDKDF (reference sequence). The CDR3 sequence is CATSRDLADGSPLHF. As DNA, the CDR3 is TGTGCCACCAGCAGAGATCTGGCGGATGGTTCACCCCTCCACTTT.

This clonotype was seen more than once but under ten times. V gene TRBV28 combines with J gene TRBJ2-7; the D gene is possibly TRBD1 (5 bases). CDR1 is MDHEN and CDR2 is SYDVKM in the germline V gene. CDR3 length equals 15 residues. V lost 5 bases to trimming and J lost 7 bases, with 21 bases between them. The CDR3 protein is CASSPTGGPNWEQYF. The DNA for the CDR3 is TGTGCCAGCAGTCCCACAGGCGGACCCAACTGGGAGCAGTACTTC.